Below, 30 T cell receptor beta chains from the same sample are listed, as sequenced in a study of blood T cells in healthy people across ages. Then a second PCR, running roughly 7 to 11 cycles, was carried out with a sample-barcoded 5' primer and a J-beta primer mix. TCRdb reprocessed the 5' RACE reads with MiXCR, giving one entry per CDR3 protein. The table lists about 560,000 distinct CDR3 sequences, over 25% of them singletons. The same data also went into a second study, on T cells of mothers and their children.

The material sequenced was blood. The receptors were sampled from a boy aged 2 to 9 in good health.

This clonotype has just a few counts. V is TRBV20-1 and J is TRBJ2-3; 11 nucleotides agree with TRBD2. This CDR3 is built from 15 residues. Germline CDR1 reads DFQATT; CDR2 reads SNEGSKA (reference sequence). The V gene end was trimmed by 1 base and the J gene end by 5 bases; junction bases not matched to a gene: 5. In DNA form, the CDR3 reads TGCAGTGCTAGAGTCCTAGCGGGAGGTTTAGATACGCAGTATTTT. This sequence encodes CSARVLAGGLDTQYF.

V is TRBV4-3 and J is TRBJ2-3; the D is unclear. Trimming cost V 0 bases and J 2 bases, with 6 bases left between them. CDR3 length: 14 residues. In germline, CDR1 is LGHNA, CDR2 YSLEER. CDR3 in DNA: TGCGCCAGCAGCCAAGATCGCGCCACAGATACGCAGTATTTT. This sequence encodes CASSQDRATDTQYF.

The rearrangement uses TRBV9 and TRBJ1-1; the D gene is possibly TRBD1 (5 bases). Germline V gene sequence: CDR1 SGDLS, CDR2 YYNGEE. V lost 2 bases, J lost 1 base, and 9 bases lay in between. The CDR3 has 14 residues. The chain's CDR3 is CASSVGPSNTEAFF. The CDR3 bases are TGTGCCAGCAGCGTGGGACCGTCGAACACTGAAGCTTTCTTT. The whole variable domain, remainder taken from reference TRBV9 and TRBJ1-1, is DSGVTQTPKHLITATGQRVTLRCSPRSGDLSVYWYQQSLDQGLQFLIQYYNGEERAKGNILERFSAQQFPDLHSELNLSSLELGDSALYFCASSVGPSNTEAFFGQGTRLTVV.

The V gene is TRBV12-3 or TRBV12-4, the J gene TRBJ2-7; perhaps TRBD1 as D (6 bases). CDR3 size: 16 residues. V was clipped by 3 bases and J by 3 bases, with 18 bases between them. In nucleotides, the CDR3 is TGTGCCAGCAGTTTGATGGCGACAGGCGCCCTCTACGAGCAGTACTTC. Residues: CASSLMATGALYEQYF.

This clonotype has just a few counts. The V and J genes are TRBV9 and TRBJ1-2; perhaps TRBD1 as D (5 bases). This CDR3 has 13 residues. The germline CDR1 and CDR2 sequences are SGDLS and YYNGEE. Trimming shortened V by 3 bases and J by 4 bases, and 10 bases separated the two germline ends. The CDR3 here is CASSGSRGYGYTF. In nucleotides, the CDR3 is TGTGCCAGCAGCGGTTCGAGGGGCTATGGCTACACCTTC.

The rearrangement joins TRBV6-1 to TRBJ1-5; the match to TRBD1 covers 10 bases. This CDR3 region has 14 residues. Germline V gene data show CDR1 as MNHNS and CDR2 as SASEGT. J lost 5 bases, V lost 7 bases, and 5 bases had no gene match. This CDR3 is CASTGTGAYQPQHF. In DNA form, the CDR3 reads TGTGCCAGCACCGGGACAGGGGCCTATCAGCCCCAGCATTTT.

On this clonotype: A read error may produce the germline difference seen at one junction end. The J gene is TRBJ2-5, the V gene TRBV7-2; D gene uncertain. Germline values: CDR1 SGHTA, CDR2 FQGNSA. There are 12 residues in the CDR3. CDR3 in DNA: TGTGCCAGCAGCCCCTCGACCCGGAGAGGATTCTTC. It specifies CASSPSTRRGFF.

The chain is built from TRBV7-9 and TRBJ1-1, with D unresolved. Germline CDR1 reads SEHNR; CDR2 reads FQNEAQ (reference sequence). The CDR3 runs to 14 residues. Between the trimmed V and J ends, which lost 5 bases and 1 base, there was a span of 11 bases. The DNA for the CDR3 is TGTGCCAGCAGCCATGGGAAACCGAACACTGAAGCTTTCTTT. Residues: CASSHGKPNTEAFF.

This clonotype was counted between two and nine times. The chain carries TRBV30 and TRBJ1-1; D is uncertain. V was trimmed by 2 bases and J by 1 base, leaving 8 bases between them. Germline CDR1 and CDR2: GTSNPN and SVGIG (reference sequence). The CDR3 totals 13 residues. CDR3 protein: CAWSTLRNTEAFF. The DNA of the CDR3 is TGTGCCTGGAGTACCCTACGGAACACTGAAGCTTTCTTT.

A few counts support this clonotype. V gene TRBV6-1 combines with J gene TRBJ1-4; D gene ambiguous. The CDR3 runs to 15 residues. Per the germline V gene, CDR1 is MNHNS and CDR2 is SASEGT. Trimming took 2 bases from V and 3 from J, leaving 10 bases between them. CDR3 sequence reads: CASSEQNRANEKLFF. CDR3 DNA sequence: TGTGCCAGCAGTGAACAAAATCGCGCTAATGAAAAACTGTTTTTT.

This clonotype showed up just a few times. V usage is TRBV6-2 or TRBV6-3 and J usage is TRBJ2-5, with TRBD2 as a possible D gene (5 bases). The CDR3 contains 18 residues. Germline lookup yields CDR1 MNHEY and CDR2 SVGEGT. Trimming pared 2 bases from V and 5 bases from J, leaving 24 bases between. The CDR3 DNA sequence: TGTGCCAGCAGTTACATATTTTATGGACTTTACAATCGGGAGACCCAGTACTTC. This codes for CASSYIFYGLYNRETQYF.

This clonotype was counted many times. The chain joins TRBV6-2 or TRBV6-3 to TRBJ2-7; 8 positions match TRBD2. The V segment lost 7 bases and the J segment 3 bases; nucleotides outside the gene matches: 5. This CDR3 has 13 amino acids. Germline V gene sequence: CDR1 MNHEY, CDR2 SVGEGT. Here the CDR3 reads CASIGLAGYEQYF. CDR3 coding DNA: TGTGCCAGCATTGGGCTAGCGGGCTACGAGCAGTACTTC.

This clonotype was seen a handful of times. This sequence joins TRBV12-3 or TRBV12-4 and TRBJ2-5; 7 bases map to TRBD2. The CDR3 sequence is 15 residues long. The trim removed 5 bases at V and 4 bases at J, leaving 10 bases unmatched. CDR3 nucleotide sequence: TGTGCCAGCAGTCTCCGCGGGGGTCCCCGAGAGACCCAGTACTTC. This gives the protein CASSLRGGPRETQYF.

There are a few counts of this clonotype. The CDR3 region has the DNA TGTGCCAGCAGTTACTCGACAGGGTCTGGAAACACCATATATTTT. Encoded protein: CASSYSTGSGNTIYF. The rearrangement joins TRBV6-5 to TRBJ1-3, with TRBD1 identical over 7 bases. The CDR3 runs 15 residues. Germline loops: CDR1 MNHEY, CDR2 SVGAGI. Trimming removed 0 bases from V and 1 base from J; junction bases left unmatched: 0.

This clonotype turned up a few times. The chain uses TRBV5-1 and TRBJ1-6; 7 nucleotides align to TRBD1. The CDR3 loop spans 16 amino acids. Germline lookup yields CDR1 SGHRS and CDR2 YFSETQ. Losses at the gene ends were 4 bases for V and 6 bases for J; bases not matched to a gene: 10. CDR3 coding DNA: TGCGCCAGCAGCCCGCGGACAGGACAGCGTAATTCACCCCTCCACTTT. It yields the protein CASSPRTGQRNSPLHF.

DNA for the CDR3: TGCGCCAGCAGCTTGGAAGGGCGCGCTGAAGCTTTCTTT. Protein sequence: CASSLEGRAEAFF. This rearrangement joins TRBV5-1 to TRBJ1-1; D not certain. Deletions cut 0 bases from V and 6 bases from J, with 9 bases between. The CDR3 has 13 residues. CDR1 and CDR2 (germline): SGHRS, YFSETQ.

The V gene is TRBV7-2, the J gene TRBJ2-1; 7 bases match TRBD2. There are 15 residues in the CDR3. V lost 6 bases, J lost 0 bases, and 5 bases stayed unmatched. Looked up from germline, CDR1 is SGHTA and CDR2 is FQGNSA. The CDR3 loop is CASRIASGSYNEQFF. In nucleotides, the CDR3 is TGTGCCAGCAGGATTGCTAGCGGCTCCTACAATGAGCAGTTCTTC.

This chain joins TRBV20-1 and TRBJ2-3; perhaps TRBD2 as D (6 bases). Trimming removed 7 bases from V and 6 bases from J, with 17 bases in between. The CDR3 runs to 13 residues. Germline lookup yields CDR1 DFQATT and CDR2 SNEGSKA (reference sequence). In nucleotides, the CDR3 is TGCAGTGGGCGGGAAGACCGGACGGATACGCAGTATTTT. The encoded protein is CSGREDRTDTQYF.

This clonotype was observed a handful of times. The gene calls are TRBV11-2 and TRBJ1-2; weak D call: TRBD1 (5 bases). CDR1 is SGHAT, CDR2 FQNNGV, per germline. The CDR3 is 15 amino acids. Trimming took off 2 bases at V and 5 bases at J, with 15 bases between the two ends. The CDR3 reads CASSLTDGGKYGYTF. The DNA for the CDR3 is TGTGCCAGCAGCTTAACCGACGGGGGGAAATATGGCTACACCTTC.

The CDR3 here is CSVEVRGKAGNTIYF. The CDR3 nucleotides read TGCAGCGTTGAAGTCCGGGGGAAGGCTGGAAACACCATATATTTT. The chain joins TRBV29-1 to TRBJ1-3; D perhaps matches TRBD1 (5 bases). The germline gives CDR1 SQVTM, CDR2 ANQGSEA. The CDR3 loop spans 15 amino acids. V lost 1 base to trimming and J lost 2 bases, with 12 bases between them.

Only a few counts were recorded for this clonotype. The rearrangement links TRBV20-1 to TRBJ2-3, with 7 bases identical to TRBD1. Unmatched junction bases numbered 18, after V lost 8 bases and J lost 4 bases. This CDR3 is 16 amino acids long. Germline-derived CDR1 and CDR2 are DFQATT and SNEGSKA (reference sequence). DNA for the CDR3: TGCAGTCCTTACAGGGGTATAGGGGCCGTAGCAGATACGCAGTATTTT. Residues: CSPYRGIGAVADTQYF.

The table lists this clonotype with a few counts. V gene TRBV6-5 combines with J gene TRBJ2-7, with 11 positions matching TRBD2. V was pared by 7 bases and J by 3 bases, with 8 bases of the junction left unmatched. Germline-derived CDR1 and CDR2 are MNHEY and SVGAGI. This CDR3 region has 15 residues. In DNA, the CDR3 is TGTGCCAGCACCCTACTAGCGGGAGAGTACTACGAGCAGTACTTC. Its protein is CASTLLAGEYYEQYF.

The rearrangement uses TRBV6-2 or TRBV6-3 and TRBJ2-7; 7 bases agree with TRBD1. This CDR3 is built from 16 residues. Germline CDR1 reads MNHEY; CDR2 reads SVGEGT. With V trimmed by 2 bases and J by 2 bases, 9 bases remained unmatched. The CDR3 sequence: CASSYALGQDPYEQYF. The CDR3 DNA reads as TGTGCCAGCAGTTACGCCCTCGGACAGGATCCCTACGAGCAGTACTTC.

This clonotype was seen only a few times. The gene calls are TRBV7-6 and TRBJ2-7; D is unresolved. Gene TRBJ2-5 matches the end of the DNA better, so the J call may be wrong. The CDR3 is 14 amino acids. Per germline, CDR1 SGHVS and CDR2 FNYEAQ. DNA of the CDR3: TGTGCCAGCAGCTCCCCGTCCGGTGGAGAGACCCAGTACTTC. This codes for CASSSPSGGETQYF.

The gene calls are TRBV30 and TRBJ1-4, with D possibly TRBD1 on 6 matching bases. Trimming took off 5 bases at V and 14 bases at J, with 18 bases between the two ends. CDR1 is GTSNPN, CDR2 SVGIG, per germline (reference sequence). This CDR3 region has 12 residues. CDR3 amino acids: CAWGGGGSRLFF. CDR3 nucleotides: TGTGCCTGGGGAGGAGGGGGGTCAAGGCTGTTTTTT. Variable domain in full (rest from reference TRBV30 and TRBJ1-4): SQTIHQWPATLVQPVGSPLSLECTVEGTSNPNLYWYRQAAGRGLQLLFYSVGIGQISSEVPQNLSASRPQDRQFILSSKKLLLSDSGFYLCAWGGGGSRLFFGSGTQLSVL.

This chain joins TRBV20-1 and TRBJ1-2, with D possibly matching TRBD1 (5 bases). The CDR3 runs to 13 residues. The V gene lost 1 base and the J gene lost 2 bases, with 8 bases spanning the gap. CDR1 is DFQATT, CDR2 SNEGSKA, per germline (reference sequence). CDR3 sequence reads: CSARGGTNYGYTF. As DNA, the CDR3 is TGCAGTGCTAGAGGGGGGACGAACTATGGCTACACCTTC.

CDR3 DNA sequence: TGTGCCAGCAGTTTTTCAGGGGAGACTGAAGCTTTCTTT. Translated: CASSFSGETEAFF. The chain combines TRBV12-3 or TRBV12-4 with TRBJ1-1; weak D call: TRBD1 (6 bases). Between the trimmed V and J ends, which lost 3 bases and 5 bases, there was a span of 10 bases. The CDR3 sequence is 13 residues long.

V usage is TRBV2 and J usage is TRBJ1-5; D gene ambiguous. The CDR3 length is 15 residues. V was cut by 2 bases and J by 9 bases, with 17 bases left in between. Per germline, CDR1 SNHLY and CDR2 FYNNEI. The CDR3 DNA reads as TGTGCCAGCAGTGAATATCGGGTAGGGATTGCGCCCCAGCATTTT. It specifies CASSEYRVGIAPQHF.

This chain uses TRBV10-1 with TRBJ2-1; TRBD1 agrees at 7 bases. Gene TRBJ2-5 matches the end of the DNA better, so the J call may be wrong. This CDR3 spans 17 amino acids. CDR1 and CDR2 (germline): WNHNN, SYGVQD (reference sequence). The CDR3 is CASSESTGTDFVETQYF. The CDR3 region has the DNA TGCGCCAGCAGTGAGTCGACCGGGACAGACTTTGTCGAGACCCAGTACTTC.

The DNA for the CDR3 is TGTGCCAGCAGCCAGACTAGCCGGGGCGAGACCCAGTACTTC. Residues: CASSQTSRGETQYF. The V gene is TRBV14, the J gene TRBJ2-5; TRBD2 matches 7 bases. This CDR3 spans 14 amino acids. Germline V CDR1 and CDR2: SGHDN, FVKESK. J gave up 5 bases and V 3 bases, and 6 bases lay outside the gene matches.